These 16 T cell receptor beta chains were all obtained from the same sample, sequenced in a study of long-term antiretroviral therapy in people with HIV. The immunoSEQ assay was v3.0, run at survey level. Sequencing was performed with immunoSEQ multiplex PCR; in TCRdb, only in-frame clones are kept and a portion is missing. This sample carries tens of thousands of clones, around 80% of them seen once, and the ten largest clones take roughly 18%. The sample consisted of unsorted PBMCs, taken 0.5 years before starting antiretroviral therapy. The receptors stem from a man between 40 and 49 years old with HIV.

This clone turned up a few times. The chain has TRBV19 and TRBJ1-3, with TRBD1 as a possible D gene (5 bases). The CDR3 totals 14 residues. CDR1 LNHDA and CDR2 SQIVND come from the germline V gene (reference sequence). V shed 9 bases and J shed 0 bases, with 12 bases lying between them. This chain's CDR3 is CASLGRNSGNTIYF. The DNA of the CDR3 is TGTGCCAGCCTGGGACGGAACTCTGGAAACACCATATATTTT.

The rearrangement uses TRBV13 and TRBJ2-3; 8 bases line up with TRBD1. V shed 8 bases and J 0 bases; nucleotides not matched to a gene: 10. CDR3 size: 16 residues. The germline V gene encodes CDR1 PRHDT and CDR2 FYEKMQ (reference sequence). The CDR3 region is CASPSLDRDSTDTQYF. The CDR3 coding sequence is TGTGCCAGCCCATCCCTGGACAGGGATAGCACAGATACGCAGTATTTT.

CDR3 protein: CASSPGASGVQETQYF. CDR3 nucleotides: TGTGCCAGCAGCCCTGGGGCTAGCGGGGTACAAGAGACCCAGTACTTC. This chain uses TRBV9 with TRBJ2-5, with 9 bases identical to TRBD2. The V segment lost 4 bases and the J segment 2 bases; nucleotides outside the gene matches: 9. Germline loops: CDR1 SGDLS, CDR2 YYNGEE. The CDR3 runs 16 residues.

The rearrangement uses TRBV9 and TRBJ2-7; the match to TRBD1 covers 11 bases. The germline gives CDR1 SGDLS, CDR2 YYNGEE. V gave up 1 base and J gave up 5 bases; unmatched junction bases: 5. The CDR3 covers 15 residues. CDR3 nucleotides: TGTGCCAGCAGCGTATCTGGACAGGGGGCGGACGAGCAGTACTTC. This translates into CASSVSGQGADEQYF.

V is TRBV5-4 and J is TRBJ2-3; TRBD2 aligns across 11 bases. Germline V gives CDR1 SGHNT, CDR2 YYREEE (reference sequence). This CDR3 has 16 amino acids. Germline trimming cut 4 bases from V and 0 bases from J; bases unmatched to any gene: 4. This chain's CDR3 is CASSVLAGGSTDTQYF. The CDR3 region has the DNA TGTGCCAGCAGCGTGTTAGCGGGGGGGAGCACAGATACGCAGTATTTT.

This chain joins TRBV5-1 and TRBJ2-5, with 14 bases identical to TRBD2. In germline, CDR1 is SGHRS, CDR2 YFSETQ. The J segment lost 3 bases and the V segment lost 3 bases, leaving 10 bases of the junction unmatched. This CDR3 is 18 amino acids long. CDR3 coding DNA: TGCGCCAGCAGCTCCCAGACTAGCGGGGGGGCCAGGGAAGAGACCCAGTACTTC. Its protein product is CASSSQTSGGAREETQYF.

This chain joins TRBV9 and TRBJ1-6, with 7 bases fitting TRBD1. Per the germline V gene, CDR1 is SGDLS and CDR2 is YYNGEE. V dropped 3 bases and J dropped 13; count of bases not matched to a gene: 16. CDR3 size: 16 residues. CDR3 coding DNA: TGTGCCAGCAGCGCCCCCGGGGACAGAGGGACATCCCCCCTCCACTTT. This codes for CASSAPGDRGTSPLHF.

This chain links TRBV10-3 with TRBJ1-6, with a possible D match to TRBD1 (5 bases). The length of the CDR3 is 14 residues. V gave up 2 bases and J gave up 13 bases, with 15 bases separating them. Germline-derived CDR1 and CDR2 are ENHRY and SYGVKD. This chain's CDR3 is CAISETSPQVPLHF. DNA of the CDR3: TGTGCCATCAGTGAGACGAGTCCACAGGTCCCCCTCCACTTT.

This clone was seen once. The DNA for the CDR3 is TGTGCCAGCAGCTTGGGGAGCCCAGGGGATGAGCAGTTCTTC. It codes for CASSLGSPGDEQFF. The chain uses TRBV5-8 and TRBJ2-1; possibly TRBD1 for D (6 bases). Germline CDR1 SGHTS, CDR2 YDEGEE. The CDR3 is 14 amino acids. Deletions cut 0 bases from V and 8 bases from J, with 12 bases between.

The chain combines TRBV6-5 with TRBJ2-7; TRBD1 matches at 9 bases. The length of the CDR3 is 15 residues. V trimming: 5 bases; J trimming: 3 bases; junction bases outside the gene matches: 8. Germline assignment: CDR1 MNHEY and CDR2 SVGAGI. CDR3: CASSRDGTGFYEQYF. CDR3 in DNA: TGTGCCAGCAGTAGAGACGGGACAGGGTTCTACGAGCAGTACTTC.

The gene calls are TRBV11-2 and TRBJ2-7; D is ambiguous. V dropped 6 bases and J dropped 2 bases, with 14 bases sitting between them. The CDR3 is 14 amino acids. CDR1 and CDR2 from the germline V gene are SGHAT and FQNNGV. The CDR3 reads CASRIDPGPYEQYF. The CDR3 nucleotides read TGTGCCAGCAGAATCGACCCCGGACCCTACGAGCAGTACTTC.

The rearrangement links TRBV18 to TRBJ1-1, with D perhaps matching TRBD1 (5 bases). This CDR3 region has 13 residues. The V gene's germline CDR1 is KGHSH and CDR2 LQKENI. Trimming cost V 3 bases and J 7 bases, with 12 bases left between them. The DNA for the CDR3 is TGTGCCAGCTCACCTAAGGAGGGGCTTGAAGCTTTCTTT. Its protein is CASSPKEGLEAFF.

The chain carries TRBV30 and TRBJ2-5; D might be TRBD2 (6 bases). The CDR3 runs to 13 residues. Germline V gene lookup returns CDR1 GTSNPN and CDR2 SVGIG (reference sequence). V lost 5 bases and J 1 base, leaving 11 bases between the germline ends. CDR3 residues: CAWLGGSQETQYF. CDR3 DNA sequence: TGTGCCTGGCTCGGGGGTTCCCAAGAGACCCAGTACTTC.

The rearrangement uses TRBV4-2 and TRBJ2-3; a possible D gene is TRBD2 (5 bases). V was cut by 1 base and J by 11 bases, with 22 bases left in between. CDR1 and CDR2 (germline): LGHNA, YNFKEQ. CDR3 size: 16 residues. The chain's CDR3 is CASSQGGARTTDGQYF. The CDR3 nucleotides are TGTGCCAGCAGCCAAGGGGGAGCGAGGACCACAGATGGGCAGTATTTT.

This chain links TRBV7-8 with TRBJ1-2, with unresolved D. The CDR3 sequence is 13 residues long. Germline V gene sequence: CDR1 SGHVS, CDR2 FQNEAQ. V was trimmed by 1 base and J by 5 bases, leaving 8 bases between them. The CDR3 nucleotides read TGTGCCAGCAGCTTAGTAGAGGGATATGGCTACACCTTC. This translates into CASSLVEGYGYTF.

The chain recombines TRBV27 with TRBJ2-2; 7 bases match TRBD1. Germline CDR1 MNHEY, CDR2 SMNVEV (reference sequence). V trimming: 6 bases; J trimming: 3 bases; junction bases outside the gene matches: 4. The CDR3 contains 14 residues. The CDR3 loop reads CASRGQSYTGELFF. The CDR3 DNA is TGTGCCAGCAGGGGACAGTCCTACACCGGGGAGCTGTTTTTT.